Listed below are T cell receptor beta chains from one sample, sequenced in a study of early T cells in non-severe SARS-CoV-2 infection. TCRdb re-called the 5' RACE reads with MiXCR, one entry per CDR3 protein. This repertoire shows more than 90,000 distinct CDR3 sequences, approximately 13% found once; its top ten account for approximately 2.4%. The sample comprised whole blood. The receptors derive from an adult who was a healthcare worker with PCR-confirmed SARS-CoV-2 infection or an uninfected control (not recorded which). Each CDR3 is given with its conserved first and last residue.

j_gene,v_gene,CDR3aa
TRBJ1-1,TRBV28,CASSLSGRGGGAFF
TRBJ2-3,TRBV11-2,CASSLITGLDTQYF
TRBJ1-4,TRBV7-2,CASSAHIGGEKLFF
TRBJ2-3,TRBV28,CASSPRQGKGADTQYF
TRBJ2-3,TRBV5-1,CASSLGGWTDTQYF
TRBJ2-1,TRBV7-6,CASSLGGGRVNEQFF
TRBJ2-1,TRBV9,CASSATSGGADNEQFF
TRBJ2-3,TRBV6-5,CASSRHRDSTDTQYF
TRBJ1-5,TRBV18,CASSPRDRDQPQHF
TRBJ1-6,TRBV9,CASSVGQTNSPLHF
TRBJ2-1,TRBV29-1,CRVEGLARGSYEQFF
TRBJ2-7,TRBV7-2,CASSYAGVSYEQYF
TRBJ1-1,TRBV29-1,CSLTRGEAEAFF
TRBJ1-5,TRBV12-2,CASRLARGQSNQPQHF
TRBJ2-3,TRBV5-1,CASRMGPAADTQYF
TRBJ1-5,TRBV7-8,CASSPSALGGDQPQHF
TRBJ1-2,TRBV5-5,CASSLATMNYGYTF
TRBJ1-1,TRBV6-5,CASSYTEQYATEAFF
TRBJ2-6,TRBV5-6,CASRPWTAGANVLTF
TRBJ1-1,TRBV10-2,CASFPTANTEAFF
TRBJ2-3,TRBV7-9,CASSFDRVSTDTQYF
TRBJ2-7,TRBV29-1,CSVEAGTGGSEQYF
TRBJ2-7,TRBV10-3,CAISESRLAYEQYF
TRBJ2-1,TRBV18,CASSPLLQGYNEQFF
TRBJ2-1,TRBV10-2,CASNGVLGNEQFF
TRBJ1-2,TRBV29-1,CSVLRQGTNYGYTF
TRBJ2-2,TRBV6-2/TRBV6-3,CASTRNGGELFF
TRBJ1-2,TRBV12-3/TRBV12-4,CASSFTPDGYTF
TRBJ2-2,TRBV11-2,CASSWSGGPTGELFF
TRBJ1-3,TRBV12-3/TRBV12-4,CASMGGLLFPLSGNTIYF
TRBJ2-1,TRBV27,CASRALGAYNEQFF
TRBJ2-3,TRBV29-1,CSVEPSGASQYF
TRBJ2-1,TRBV28,CASSPSYIKRFF
TRBJ1-3,TRBV6-5,CASSPDRYSGNTIYF
TRBJ1-5,TRBV29-1,CSVAGESNQPQHF
TRBJ2-2,TRBV28,CASSIRGRRTLTTGELFF
TRBJ2-7,TRBV21-1,CASSKLLTGGDLNEQYF
TRBJ1-1,TRBV11-2,CASSLVREAFF
TRBJ2-7,TRBV4-3,CASSQDTVSSYEQYF
TRBJ2-1,TRBV3-1,CASSQRGQGNNEQFF
TRBJ2-7,TRBV4-2,CASSQGLSGGYEQYF
TRBJ2-1,TRBV9,CASSDGTEQFF
TRBJ2-1,TRBV29-1,CSGGRWSGGYNEQFF
TRBJ1-1,TRBV7-9,CASSLVKGVRTEAFF
TRBJ2-7,TRBV29-1,CSVQGSYEQYF
TRBJ2-7,TRBV6-2/TRBV6-3,CASSYRAGSYEQYF
TRBJ2-2,TRBV9,CASSVEAGELFF
TRBJ2-7,TRBV7-9,CASSLAPYEQYF
TRBJ2-1,TRBV6-2/TRBV6-3,CASSYSRRSSGFSSYNEQFF
TRBJ1-6,TRBV7-9,CASSPPGGQNSPLHF
TRBJ1-1,TRBV20-1,CSAFRGREYQNTEAFF
TRBJ1-5,TRBV20-1,CSVQGQNQPQHF
TRBJ1-1,TRBV7-8,CASSSPSTEAFF
TRBJ2-7,TRBV10-3,CATSVGTGIGEQYF
TRBJ1-2,TRBV9,CTSSGGQPGGNYGYTF
TRBJ2-5,TRBV29-1,CSVVRNQETQYF
TRBJ2-1,TRBV5-1,CASSKGQNYNEQFF
TRBJ1-1,TRBV28,CAIQGNTEAFF
TRBJ2-6,TRBV6-1,CASSELSFAGLLSGANVLTF
TRBJ1-2,TRBV6-5,CASSRGGQGAIYGYTF